The 18 T cell receptor beta chains reported below all come from one sample, sequenced in a study of spatial heterogeneity in lung cancer. TCRdb recomputed calls from the 5' RACE reads with MiXCR, one row per CDR3 protein. The sample lists around 40,000 distinct CDR3 sequences; around 5.8% were seen once. Time point denoted: sample taken at primary tumor resection. The input material, whole RNA from tumor, nontumor lung or frozen PBMC, was sequenced unsorted. The input for sequencing was PBMCs, taken at surgery. The source is a male donor with early-stage non-small cell lung cancer.

In its sample, this clonotype was seen many times. The chain carries TRBV14 and TRBJ1-4; no clear D. Germline CDR1 and CDR2: SGHDN and FVKESK. This CDR3 comprises 15 residues. The ends were cut back, 3 bases at V and 4 bases at J, with 12 bases in the middle. The CDR3 DNA follows: TGTGCCAGCAGCCAGCTCGGCCGCTTTAATGAAAAACTGTTTTTT. Amino acid sequence: CASSQLGRFNEKLFF.

This clonotype has a count of ten or more. V is TRBV6-6 and J is TRBJ2-7, with TRBD1 identical over 8 bases. The CDR3 has 13 amino acids. The V gene end was trimmed by 0 bases and the J gene end by 6 bases; junction bases not matched to a gene: 1. Per the germline V gene, CDR1 is MNHNY and CDR2 is SVGAGI (reference sequence). CDR3 amino acids: CASSYSDRGEQYF. The CDR3 DNA reads as TGTGCCAGCAGTTACTCTGACAGGGGCGAGCAGTACTTC.

Many counts were recorded for this clonotype. The rearrangement joins TRBV6-5 to TRBJ1-1, with a tentative D call TRBD1 (6 bases). Between the trimmed V and J ends, which lost 7 bases and 3 bases, there was a span of 21 bases. The CDR3 is made up of 16 amino acids. The germline gives CDR1 MNHEY, CDR2 SVGAGI. The CDR3 DNA reads TGTGCCAGCATCGCCGGGGGGGGGGCGCGATACACTGAAGCTTTCTTT. It encodes CASIAGGGARYTEAFF.

The table lists this clonotype with many counts. The chain combines TRBV20-1 with TRBJ2-4; D is unresolved. V dropped 3 bases and J dropped 0 bases, with 6 bases sitting between them. This CDR3 spans 13 amino acids. The germline V gene encodes CDR1 DFQATT and CDR2 SNEGSKA (reference sequence). The CDR3 bases are TGCAGTGCTAGGTCCCTAGCCAAAAACATTCAGTACTTC. Its translation is CSARSLAKNIQYF.

This clonotype was found many times. V and J are TRBV27 and TRBJ1-4; D is perhaps TRBD1 (5 bases). The CDR3 contains 13 residues. Germline CDR1 reads MNHEY; CDR2 reads SMNVEV (reference sequence). Trimming shortened V by 3 bases and J by 7 bases, and 9 bases separated the two germline ends. CDR3 coding DNA: TGTGCCAGCAGTTTGCAGGGTGGTGAAAAACTGTTTTTT. Translation: CASSLQGGEKLFF.

This clonotype was recorded at least ten times. J is TRBJ1-5 and V is TRBV28, with D hard to call. Germline V gene data show CDR1 as MDHEN and CDR2 as SYDVKM. V shed 8 bases and J shed 2 bases, with 13 bases lying between them. The CDR3 has 14 residues. The CDR3 region has the DNA TGTGCCAGCGTCGGCGGGGTCGGCAATCAGCCCCAGCATTTT. Translation gives CASVGGVGNQPQHF.

This clonotype was found many times. This chain links TRBV18 with TRBJ2-6; 9 nucleotides align to TRBD1. V gave up 3 bases and J gave up 4 bases; unmatched junction bases: 7. Germline V gives CDR1 KGHSH, CDR2 LQKENI. The CDR3 is 17 amino acids. This chain's CDR3 is CASSPLGTGQGANVLTF. The CDR3 region has the DNA TGTGCCAGCTCACCCCTTGGGACAGGGCAAGGGGCCAACGTCCTGACTTTC.

The J gene is TRBJ2-7, the V gene TRBV7-8; D possibly uses TRBD1 or TRBD2 (5 bases each). Per germline, CDR1 SGHVS and CDR2 FQNEAQ. This CDR3 contains 14 residues. V was pared by 3 bases and J by 2 bases, with 11 bases between. CDR3 sequence (DNA): TGTGCCAGCAGCTTCCGGGACCCGACCTACGAGCAGTACTTC. It codes for CASSFRDPTYEQYF.

This clonotype came up many times. The chain is built from TRBV18 and TRBJ1-5; D is uncertain. From germline, CDR1 is KGHSH and CDR2 LQKENI. Trimming stripped 2 bases from V and 7 bases from J, with 9 bases between. The CDR3 loop spans 13 amino acids. The CDR3 coding sequence is TGTGCCAGCTCACCAGGGGTAGACCAGCCCCAGCATTTT. Translating it yields CASSPGVDQPQHF.

This clonotype has just a few counts. V is TRBV7-2 and J is TRBJ2-3, with D tentatively TRBD2 (6 bases). The CDR3 spans 15 residues. CDR1 is SGHTA, CDR2 FQGNSA, per germline. The V and J ends lost 3 bases and 6 bases respectively, with 16 bases between them. The DNA for the CDR3 is TGTGCCAGCAGCTTCCGGATGACTAGTCCTGATACGCAGTATTTT. Its translation: CASSFRMTSPDTQYF.

This clonotype was seen many times. The chain joins TRBV7-9 to TRBJ1-1; D unclear. Germline CDR1 SEHNR, CDR2 FQNEAQ (reference sequence). Between the trimmed V and J ends, which lost 0 bases and 3 bases, there was a span of 11 bases. The CDR3 totals 15 residues. The CDR3 region is CASSLAIGYYTEAFF. Written as DNA, the CDR3 is TGTGCCAGCAGCTTAGCGATAGGTTATTACACTGAAGCTTTCTTT.

At least ten counts were recorded for this clonotype. V and J are TRBV7-2 and TRBJ2-1, with 10 bases identical to TRBD2. The CDR3 is 15 residues long. Germline loops: CDR1 SGHTA, CDR2 FQGNSA. The V and J ends lost 4 bases and 0 bases, in that order; junction bases with no gene match: 0. CDR3 DNA: TGTGCCAGCAGCTCTAGCGGGGGCTCCTACAATGAGCAGTTCTTC. Its translation: CASSSSGGSYNEQFF. The whole variable domain, remainder taken from reference TRBV7-2 and TRBJ2-1, is GAGVSQSPSNKVTEKGKDVELRCDPISGHTALYWYRQSLGQGLEFLIYFQGNSAPDKSGLPSDRFSAERTGGSVSTLTIQRTQQEDSAVYLCASSSSGGSYNEQFFGPGTRLTVL.

This clonotype was counted at least ten times. The gene calls are TRBV12-3 or TRBV12-4 and TRBJ2-6; maybe TRBD1 (6 bases). Trimming stripped 5 bases from V and 3 bases from J, with 11 bases between. CDR3 length equals 15 residues. The CDR3 DNA reads as TGTGCCAGCAGTCCTGGGACATTTGGGGCCAACGTCCTGACTTTC. This translates into CASSPGTFGANVLTF.

At least ten counts were recorded for this clonotype. The chain joins TRBV12-3 or TRBV12-4 to TRBJ2-1, with 12 nucleotides matching TRBD2. With V trimmed by 3 bases and J by 7 bases, 4 bases remained unmatched. This CDR3 has 15 amino acids. The CDR3 DNA sequence: TGTGCCAGCAGTTTTCAAGGACTAGCGGGAAATGAGCAGTTCTTC. Protein sequence: CASSFQGLAGNEQFF.

This clonotype was detected many times. The rearrangement links TRBV5-4 to TRBJ1-2; maybe TRBD1 (6 bases). This CDR3 region has 13 residues. V was pared by 6 bases and J by 5 bases, with 14 bases between. Germline V lookup: CDR1 SGHNT, CDR2 YYREEE (reference sequence). The CDR3 reads CASKPGGAYGYTF. The CDR3, as DNA: TGTGCCAGCAAGCCGGGGGGCGCTTATGGCTACACCTTC. Based on the CDR3 plus reference TRBV5-4 and TRBJ1-2, the full variable domain is ETGVTQSPTHLIKTRGQQVTLRCSSQSGHNTVSWYQQALGQGPQFIFQYYREEENGRGNFPPRFSGLQFPNYSSELNVNALELDDSALYLCASKPGGAYGYTFGSGTRLTVV.

This clonotype was seen repeatedly, ten times or more. The V gene is TRBV10-3, the J gene TRBJ1-5, with D tentatively TRBD1 (6 bases). V lost 9 bases and J lost 2, with 11 bases in between. Germline V gene sequence: CDR1 ENHRY, CDR2 SYGVKD. CDR3 size: 13 residues. The CDR3 region has the DNA TGTGCCATACAGGGATCCGGCAATCAGCCCCAGCATTTT. Its protein is CAIQGSGNQPQHF.

This clonotype was detected many times. The genes are TRBV28 and TRBJ2-4, with D possibly being TRBD1 (6 bases). This CDR3 spans 15 amino acids. The germline V gene encodes CDR1 MDHEN and CDR2 SYDVKM. The V gene lost 5 bases and the J gene lost 2 bases, with 13 bases spanning the gap. This CDR3 is CASSASRGSKNIQYF. The CDR3 nucleotides are TGTGCCAGCAGTGCTTCCAGGGGTTCCAAAAACATTCAGTACTTC.

This clonotype has more than one count but fewer than ten. The J gene is TRBJ2-3, the V gene TRBV2, with unresolved D. Trimming removed 4 bases from V and 0 bases from J, with 14 bases in between. Germline V gene lookup returns CDR1 SNHLY and CDR2 FYNNEI. The CDR3 contains 16 residues. CDR3 nucleotides: TGTGCCAGCAGTGGGTGGGGTCTTCCTAGCACAGATACGCAGTATTTT. Protein sequence: CASSGWGLPSTDTQYF.